The 11 T cell receptor beta chains presented below share a single source sample, sequenced in a study of cytomegalovirus exposure and HLA in healthy donors. 13 Jbeta primers and 60 Vbeta primers were used for the PCR. Method: immunoSEQ multiplex PCR; TCRdb's copy keeps in-frame clones and lacks some. Of 150,000 to 200,000 clones listed, nearly 80% are singletons. The sequenced sample was PBMCs. The source of these receptors is a female donor in good health and CMV-seronegative.

The genes are TRBV5-1 and TRBJ1-1; TRBD1 matches at 8 bases. Germline CDR1 SGHRS, CDR2 YFSETQ. V dropped 5 bases and J dropped 1; count of bases not matched to a gene: 4. The CDR3 spans 14 residues. The CDR3 sequence: CASRVGTGNTEAFF. The CDR3 region has the DNA TGCGCCAGCAGGGTAGGGACAGGGAACACTGAAGCTTTCTTT.

The rearrangement uses TRBV2 and TRBJ2-7; the match to TRBD1 covers 7 bases. The CDR3 runs 12 residues. Germline CDR1 SNHLY, CDR2 FYNNEI. Unmatched junction bases numbered 3, after V lost 4 bases and J lost 6 bases. CDR3 in amino acids: CASSGQGFEQYF. CDR3 sequence (DNA): TGTGCCAGCAGTGGACAGGGATTCGAGCAGTACTTC.

The CDR3 sequence: CASSHPPGQRNTEAFF. CDR3 coding DNA: TGCGCCAGCAGCCATCCTCCGGGACAGAGGAACACTGAAGCTTTCTTT. The V gene is TRBV5-1, the J gene TRBJ1-1; 7 positions match TRBD1. CDR1 SGHRS and CDR2 YFSETQ come from the germline V gene. This CDR3 spans 16 amino acids. V shed 4 bases and J 1 base; nucleotides not matched to a gene: 10. The full variable domain, rest sourced from reference TRBV5-1 and TRBJ1-1, is KAGVTQTPRYLIKTRGQQVTLSCSPISGHRSVSWYQQTPGQGLQFLFEYFSETQRNKGNFPGRFSGRQFSNSRSEMNVSTLELGDSALYLCASSHPPGQRNTEAFFGQGTRLTVV.

This sequence joins TRBV5-1 and TRBJ1-1, with 9 nucleotides matching TRBD1. This CDR3 has 15 amino acids. The V and J ends lost 4 bases and 7 bases, in that order; junction bases with no gene match: 11. Germline V gene lookup returns CDR1 SGHRS and CDR2 YFSETQ. CDR3 sequence reads: CASSRGTGQLGEAFF. The CDR3 nucleotides read TGCGCCAGCAGCCGTGGGACAGGGCAGCTCGGTGAAGCTTTCTTT.

A remark on this clone: This specimen includes other DNA sequences encoding the same CDR3. The rearrangement links TRBV9 to TRBJ2-1; D is possibly TRBD1 (5 bases). Germline assignment: CDR1 SGDLS and CDR2 YYNGEE. Trimming shortened V by 0 bases and J by 8 bases, and 6 bases separated the two germline ends. The CDR3 runs 12 residues. This chain's CDR3 is CASSVEGDEQFF. The CDR3, as DNA: TGTGCCAGCAGCGTAGAAGGGGATGAGCAGTTCTTC.

The V and J genes are TRBV9 and TRBJ2-7; 14 bases agree with TRBD2. Trimming at V came to 3 bases and at J to 5 bases, leaving 7 bases not matched to a gene. The length of the CDR3 is 16 residues. Germline V gene data show CDR1 as SGDLS and CDR2 as YYNGEE. CDR3 region: CASSARGTSGSHEQYF. CDR3 coding DNA: TGTGCCAGCAGCGCCAGAGGGACTAGCGGGAGTCACGAGCAGTACTTC.

This chain connects TRBV15 to TRBJ2-7; TRBD1 aligns across 7 bases. There are 14 residues in the CDR3. The germline V gene has CDR1 LNHNV and CDR2 YYDKDF (reference sequence). Germline trimming cut 1 base from V and 6 bases from J; bases unmatched to any gene: 6. This CDR3 is CATSRAQGPSEQYF. CDR3 DNA: TGTGCCACCAGCAGAGCACAGGGGCCAAGCGAGCAGTACTTC.

The chain employs TRBV7-9 and TRBJ2-3; D may be TRBD2 (6 bases). The V end was cut by 1 base, the J end by 0 bases, with 8 bases between. The CDR3 sequence is 15 residues long. From germline, CDR1 is SEHNR and CDR2 FQNEAQ (reference sequence). CDR3 bases: TGTGCCAGCAGCTTAGGGCGGGGAAGCACAGATACGCAGTATTTT. Protein product: CASSLGRGSTDTQYF.

The gene calls are TRBV2 and TRBJ2-3, with TRBD1 matching 9 bases. Germline V gene sequence: CDR1 SNHLY, CDR2 FYNNEI. Trimming removed 7 bases from V and 2 bases from J; junction bases left unmatched: 4. The CDR3 is made up of 14 amino acids. The CDR3 DNA follows: TGTGCCAGCAAGGGACAGGGAACCACAGATACGCAGTATTTT. It translates to CASKGQGTTDTQYF.

J is TRBJ1-6 and V is TRBV11-2, with a tentative D call TRBD1 (6 bases). The CDR3 is 14 residues long. The germline CDR1 and CDR2 sequences are SGHAT and FQNNGV. Trimming took off 4 bases at V and 4 bases at J, with 8 bases between the two ends. Here the CDR3 reads CASSSDRYNSPLHF. The CDR3 DNA is TGTGCCAGCAGCTCGGACAGATATAATTCACCCCTCCACTTT.

The rearrangement joins TRBV7-9 to TRBJ1-1; the D gene is possibly TRBD1 (6 bases). The CDR3 is 15 amino acids. Germline CDR1 SEHNR, CDR2 FQNEAQ (reference sequence). Trimming removed 5 bases from V and 0 bases from J, with 13 bases in between. CDR3 sequence reads: CASSAIRGMNTEAFF. CDR3 nucleotide sequence: TGTGCCAGCAGCGCCATTAGGGGGATGAACACTGAAGCTTTCTTT.